The TCR beta chain described here comes from a study of CD8 T cells in Susac syndrome. The CDR3 totals 18 residues. In germline, CDR1 is MNHEY, CDR2 SVGEGT. Losses at the gene ends were 0 bases for V and 4 bases for J; bases not matched to a gene: 14. After extraction with the RNeasy kit, roughly 0.5 to 1 ug of the RNA was reverse transcribed using random hexamers. TCRdb processed the immunoSEQ multiplex PCR reads anew with MiXCR; each CDR3 protein has one entry. The sample includes around 300,000 distinct CDR3 sequences, almost 85% of them seen just once. In its sample, this clonotype was seen a few times.

This clonotype originated in a human donor with multiple sclerosis. The sequenced material came from CD8+ T cells from PBMCs. The V call is TRBV6-2 or TRBV6-3, the J call TRBJ2-7, with TRBD2 identical over 8 bases. The CDR3 region has the DNA TGTGCCAGCAGTTACTCACTTTTAATCGGGAGGGCAGAGTACGAGCAGTACTTC. Amino acid sequence: CASSYSLLIGRAEYEQYF.